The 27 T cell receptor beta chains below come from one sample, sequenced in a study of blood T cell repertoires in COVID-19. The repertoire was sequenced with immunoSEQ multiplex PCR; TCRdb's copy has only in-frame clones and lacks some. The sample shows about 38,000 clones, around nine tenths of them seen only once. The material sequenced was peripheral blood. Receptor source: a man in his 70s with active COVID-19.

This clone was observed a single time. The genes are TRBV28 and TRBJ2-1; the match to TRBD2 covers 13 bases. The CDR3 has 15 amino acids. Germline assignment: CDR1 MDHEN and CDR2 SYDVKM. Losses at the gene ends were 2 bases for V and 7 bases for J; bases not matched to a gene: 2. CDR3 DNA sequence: TGTGCCAGCAGTTTAGGACTAGCGGGAGTAAATGAGCAGTTCTTC. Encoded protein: CASSLGLAGVNEQFF.

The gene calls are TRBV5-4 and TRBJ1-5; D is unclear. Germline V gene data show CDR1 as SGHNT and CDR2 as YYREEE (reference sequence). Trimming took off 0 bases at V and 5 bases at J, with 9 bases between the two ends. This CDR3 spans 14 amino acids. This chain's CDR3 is CASSLDPGYQPQHF. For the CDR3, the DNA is TGTGCCAGCAGCTTGGATCCGGGATATCAGCCCCAGCATTTT.

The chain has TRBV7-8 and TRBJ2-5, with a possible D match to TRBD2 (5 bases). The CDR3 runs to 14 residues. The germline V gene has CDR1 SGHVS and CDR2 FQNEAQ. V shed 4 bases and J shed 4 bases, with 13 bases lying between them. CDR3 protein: CASSWGVKGETQYF. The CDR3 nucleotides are TGTGCCAGCAGCTGGGGAGTAAAGGGAGAGACCCAGTACTTC. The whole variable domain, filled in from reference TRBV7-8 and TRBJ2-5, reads GAGVSQSPRYKVAKRGQDVALRCDPISGHVSLFWYQQALGQGPEFLTYFQNEAQLDKSGLPSDRFFAERPEGSVSTLKIQRTQQEDSAVYLCASSWGVKGETQYFGPGTRLLVL.

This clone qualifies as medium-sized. CDR3 DNA sequence: TGTGCCAGCAGTTTTTTCCCAGGTGAAGCTTTCTTT. This sequence encodes CASSFFPGEAFF. The rearrangement joins TRBV12-3 or TRBV12-4 to TRBJ1-1; D is undetermined. This CDR3 spans 12 amino acids. V was clipped by 3 bases and J by 7 bases, with 9 bases between them.

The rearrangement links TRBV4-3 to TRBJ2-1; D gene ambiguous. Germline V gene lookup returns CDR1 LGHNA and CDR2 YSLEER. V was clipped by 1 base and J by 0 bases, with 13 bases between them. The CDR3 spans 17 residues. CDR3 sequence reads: CASSQVASASSYNEQFF. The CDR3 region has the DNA TGCGCCAGCAGCCAAGTGGCCAGCGCCAGCTCCTACAATGAGCAGTTCTTC.

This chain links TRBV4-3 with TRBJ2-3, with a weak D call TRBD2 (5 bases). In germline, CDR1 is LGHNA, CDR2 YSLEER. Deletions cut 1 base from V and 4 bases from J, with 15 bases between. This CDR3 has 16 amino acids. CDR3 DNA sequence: TGCGCCAGCAGCCAAGGCAGAGGGCCAGGTGCAGATACGCAGTATTTT. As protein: CASSQGRGPGADTQYF.

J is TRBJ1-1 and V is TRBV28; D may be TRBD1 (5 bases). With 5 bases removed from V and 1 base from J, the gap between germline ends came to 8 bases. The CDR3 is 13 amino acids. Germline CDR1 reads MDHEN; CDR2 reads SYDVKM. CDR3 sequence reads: CASSIGGNTEAFF. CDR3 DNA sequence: TGTGCCAGCAGTATCGGGGGGAACACTGAAGCTTTCTTT.

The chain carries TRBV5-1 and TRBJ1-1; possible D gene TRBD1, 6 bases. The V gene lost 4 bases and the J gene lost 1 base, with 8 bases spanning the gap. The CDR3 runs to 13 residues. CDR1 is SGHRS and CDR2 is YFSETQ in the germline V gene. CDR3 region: CASSRGGNTEAFF. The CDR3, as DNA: TGCGCCAGCAGCCGAGGGGGGAACACTGAAGCTTTCTTT.

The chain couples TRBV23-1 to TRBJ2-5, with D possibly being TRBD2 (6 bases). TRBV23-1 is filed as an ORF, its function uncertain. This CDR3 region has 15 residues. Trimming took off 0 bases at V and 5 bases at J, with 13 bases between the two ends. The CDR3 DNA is TGCGCCAGCAGTCAATCGAGGAGGGGAAGGGAGACCCAGTACTTC. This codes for CASSQSRRGRETQYF.

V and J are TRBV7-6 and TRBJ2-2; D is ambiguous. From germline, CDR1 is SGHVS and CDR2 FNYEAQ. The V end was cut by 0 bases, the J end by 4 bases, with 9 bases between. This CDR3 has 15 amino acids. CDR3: CASSLAGTGTGELFF. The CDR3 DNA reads TGTGCCAGCAGCTTAGCAGGAACGGGCACCGGGGAGCTGTTTTTT. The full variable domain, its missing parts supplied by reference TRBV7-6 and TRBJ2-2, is GAGVSQSPRYKVTKRGQDVALRCDPISGHVSLYWYRQALGQGPEFLTYFNYEAQQDKSGLPNDRFSAERPEGSISTLTIQRTEQRDSAMYRCASSLAGTGTGELFFGEGSRLTVL.

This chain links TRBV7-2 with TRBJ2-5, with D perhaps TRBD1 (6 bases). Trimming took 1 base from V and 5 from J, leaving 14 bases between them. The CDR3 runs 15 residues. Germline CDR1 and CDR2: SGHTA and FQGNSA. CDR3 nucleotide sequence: TGTGCCAGCAGCTTAGATTGGGGGCGGATGGAGACCCAGTACTTC. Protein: CASSLDWGRMETQYF.

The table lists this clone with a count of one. The CDR3 is CASSLASGPYEQYF. DNA for the CDR3: TGTGCCAGCAGCTTAGCGTCAGGGCCCTACGAGCAGTACTTC. This sequence joins TRBV7-8 and TRBJ2-7, with D possibly being TRBD1 (5 bases). The CDR3 extends over 14 amino acids. V lost 0 bases and J lost 2, with 8 bases in between. Looked up from germline, CDR1 is SGHVS and CDR2 is FQNEAQ.

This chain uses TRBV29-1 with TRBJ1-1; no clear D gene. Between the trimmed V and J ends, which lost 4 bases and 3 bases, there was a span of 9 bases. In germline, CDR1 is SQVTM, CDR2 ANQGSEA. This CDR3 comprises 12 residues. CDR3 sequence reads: CSVVRGHTEAFF. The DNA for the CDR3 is TGCAGCGTTGTCAGAGGCCACACTGAAGCTTTCTTT.

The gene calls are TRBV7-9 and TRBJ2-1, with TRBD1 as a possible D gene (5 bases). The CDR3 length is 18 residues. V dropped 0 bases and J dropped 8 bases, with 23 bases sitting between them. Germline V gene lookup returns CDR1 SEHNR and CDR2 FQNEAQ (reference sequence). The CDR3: CASSLARTGRLFGDEQFF. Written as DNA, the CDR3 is TGTGCCAGCAGCTTAGCTCGAACAGGACGCCTTTTTGGGGATGAGCAGTTCTTC.

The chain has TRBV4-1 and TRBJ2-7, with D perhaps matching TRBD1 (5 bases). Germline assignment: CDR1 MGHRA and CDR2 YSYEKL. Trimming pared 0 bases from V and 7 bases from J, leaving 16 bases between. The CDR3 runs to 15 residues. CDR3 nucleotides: TGCGCCAGCAGCCAAGAGGGCCAGGGCTTGAAGGAGCAGTACTTC. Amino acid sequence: CASSQEGQGLKEQYF.

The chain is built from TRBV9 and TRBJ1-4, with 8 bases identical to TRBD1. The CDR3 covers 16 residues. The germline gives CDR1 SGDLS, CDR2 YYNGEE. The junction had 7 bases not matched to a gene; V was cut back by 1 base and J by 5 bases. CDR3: CASSVRGDRLNEKLFF. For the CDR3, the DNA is TGTGCCAGCAGCGTAAGGGGGGACAGGCTCAATGAAAAACTGTTTTTT.

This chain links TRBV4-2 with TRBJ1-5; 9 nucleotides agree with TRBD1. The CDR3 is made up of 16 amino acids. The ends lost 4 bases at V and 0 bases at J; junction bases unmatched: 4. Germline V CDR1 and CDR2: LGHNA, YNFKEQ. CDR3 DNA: TGTGCCAGCAGCCGACAGGGACAGGGTAGCAATCAGCCCCAGCATTTT. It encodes CASSRQGQGSNQPQHF.

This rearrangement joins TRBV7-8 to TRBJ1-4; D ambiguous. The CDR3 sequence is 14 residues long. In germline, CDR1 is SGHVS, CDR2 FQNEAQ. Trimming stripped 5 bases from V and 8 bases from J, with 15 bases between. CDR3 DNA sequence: TGTGCCAGCAGCAGCCCCCCCCTGAAAGAAAAACTGTTTTTT. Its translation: CASSSPPLKEKLFF. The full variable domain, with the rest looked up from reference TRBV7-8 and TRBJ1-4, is GAGVSQSPRYKVAKRGQDVALRCDPISGHVSLFWYQQALGQGPEFLTYFQNEAQLDKSGLPSDRFFAERPEGSVSTLKIQRTQQEDSAVYLCASSSPPLKEKLFFGSGTQLSVL.

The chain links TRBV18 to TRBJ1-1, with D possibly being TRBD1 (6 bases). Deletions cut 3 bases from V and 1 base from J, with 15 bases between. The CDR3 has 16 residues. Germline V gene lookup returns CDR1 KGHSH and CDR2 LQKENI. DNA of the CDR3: TGTGCCAGCTCACCGAAAGGCCTCAGGGGGAACACTGAAGCTTTCTTT. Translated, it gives CASSPKGLRGNTEAFF.

The CDR3, as DNA: TGTGCCAGCAGTATACAGGGATCGAACACTGAAGCTTTCTTT. Translating it yields CASSIQGSNTEAFF. The genes are TRBV27 and TRBJ1-1; D is perhaps TRBD1 (6 bases). V was shortened by 5 bases and J by 1 base, with 11 bases between the two germline ends. Germline V gene sequence: CDR1 MNHEY, CDR2 SMNVEV (reference sequence). The CDR3 consists of 14 residues.

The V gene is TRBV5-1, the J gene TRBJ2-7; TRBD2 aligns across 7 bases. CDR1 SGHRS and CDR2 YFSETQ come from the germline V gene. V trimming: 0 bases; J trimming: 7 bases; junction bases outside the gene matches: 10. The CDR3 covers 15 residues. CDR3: CASSLEGLAEGEQYF. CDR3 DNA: TGCGCCAGCAGCTTGGAAGGCCTAGCGGAGGGGGAGCAGTACTTC.

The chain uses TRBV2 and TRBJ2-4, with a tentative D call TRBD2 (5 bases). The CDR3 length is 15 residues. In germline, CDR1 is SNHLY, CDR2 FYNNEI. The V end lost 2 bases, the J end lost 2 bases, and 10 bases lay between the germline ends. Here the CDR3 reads CASSESLATKNIQYF. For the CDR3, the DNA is TGTGCCAGCAGTGAATCTCTAGCTACCAAAAACATTCAGTACTTC.

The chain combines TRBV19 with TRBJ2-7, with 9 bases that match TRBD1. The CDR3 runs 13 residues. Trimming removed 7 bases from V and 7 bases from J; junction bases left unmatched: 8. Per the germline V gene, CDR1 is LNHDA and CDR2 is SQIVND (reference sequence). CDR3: CASNTRTGVEQYF. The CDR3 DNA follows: TGTGCCAGTAATACTAGGACAGGGGTTGAGCAGTACTTC.

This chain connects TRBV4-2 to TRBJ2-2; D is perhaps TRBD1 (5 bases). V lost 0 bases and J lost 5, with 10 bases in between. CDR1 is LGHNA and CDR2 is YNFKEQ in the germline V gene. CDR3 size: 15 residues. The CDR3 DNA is TGTGCCAGCAGCCAAGATCCCAGGGTTACCGGGGAGCTGTTTTTT. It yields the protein CASSQDPRVTGELFF.

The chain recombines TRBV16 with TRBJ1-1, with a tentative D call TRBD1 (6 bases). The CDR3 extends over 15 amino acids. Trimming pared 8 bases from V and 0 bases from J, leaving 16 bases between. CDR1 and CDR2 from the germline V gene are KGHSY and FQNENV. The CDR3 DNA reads TGTGCCAGCCGCCTAGGGGGAATCATGAACACTGAAGCTTTCTTT. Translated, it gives CASRLGGIMNTEAFF. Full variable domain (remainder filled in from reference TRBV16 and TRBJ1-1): GEEVAQTPKHLVRGEGQKAKLYCAPIKGHSYVFWYQQVLKNEFKFLISFQNENVFDETGMPKERFSAKCLPNSPCSLEIQATKLEDSAVYFCASRLGGIMNTEAFFGQGTRLTVV.

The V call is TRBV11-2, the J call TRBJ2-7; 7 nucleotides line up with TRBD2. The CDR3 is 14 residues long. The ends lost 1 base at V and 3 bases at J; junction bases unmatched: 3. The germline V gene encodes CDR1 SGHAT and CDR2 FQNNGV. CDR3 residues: CASSLAGGSYEQYF. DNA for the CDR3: TGTGCCAGCAGCTTAGCCGGCGGGAGCTACGAGCAGTACTTC.

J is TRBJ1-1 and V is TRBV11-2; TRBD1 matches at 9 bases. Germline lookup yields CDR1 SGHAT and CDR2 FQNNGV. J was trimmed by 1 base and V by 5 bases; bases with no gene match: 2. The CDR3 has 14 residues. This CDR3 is CASSVTGGNTEAFF. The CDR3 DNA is TGTGCCAGCAGCGTGACAGGGGGGAACACTGAAGCTTTCTTT.